This is a list of T cell receptor beta chains from one sample in a study of Ad26.COV2.S vaccination and SARS-CoV-2 variants. Profiled with immunoSEQ multiplex PCR; TCRdb holds only in-frame clones, not every one. This sample carries 300,000 to 400,000 clones, roughly 87% of them seen once, and the ten largest clones take roughly 3.1%. Specimen: peripheral blood, collected in a trial of Ad26.COV2.S vaccine versus placebo. These receptors all stem from a person aged 18-65 years who received the Ad26.COV2.S COVID-19 vaccine or a placebo. CDR3s leave out the opening cysteine and the closing phenylalanine or tryptophan. The D gene is left open where the match is weak.

V: TRBV29-1; J: TRBJ2-1; D: -; CDR3: SVVVIGGNEQF
V: TRBV7-9; J: TRBJ1-1; D: -; CDR3: ASSGTGIEAF
V: TRBV28; J: TRBJ1-1; D: TRBD1; CDR3: ASRIDRGNTEAF
V: TRBV5-6; J: TRBJ1-2; D: -; CDR3: ASSSRRGGGGYT
V: TRBV6-5; J: TRBJ1-4; D: -; CDR3: ASSYFNNRNEKLF
V: TRBV4-3; J: TRBJ2-2; D: -; CDR3: ASSQQQINTGELF
V: TRBV29-1; J: TRBJ1-1; D: -; CDR3: SVEGEGRGYTEAF
V: TRBV5-1; J: TRBJ2-7; D: -; CDR3: ASNFDSSYEQY
V: TRBV9; J: TRBJ2-7; D: TRBD1; CDR3: ASSTPGTGYTEQY
V: TRBV4-2; J: TRBJ1-2; D: TRBD1; CDR3: ASSQAHRQGAYGYT
V: TRBV4-2; J: TRBJ1-2; D: TRBD1; CDR3: ASSDPTGGRYGYT
V: TRBV7-2; J: TRBJ2-5; D: TRBD2; CDR3: ASSLRVVLAGDQETQY
V: TRBV4-3; J: TRBJ2-7; D: -; CDR3: ASSQEGHFYEQY
V: TRBV6-5; J: TRBJ1-1; D: -; CDR3: ASSYLSSGAEAF
V: TRBV27; J: TRBJ1-6; D: -; CDR3: ASSLNRAASPLH
V: TRBV9; J: TRBJ1-4; D: -; CDR3: ASSVAPGLGRNEKLF
V: TRBV5-6; J: TRBJ1-2; D: TRBD1; CDR3: ASSAMTGAGYT
V: TRBV3-1/TRBV3-2; J: TRBJ2-3; D: -; CDR3: ASSQQDYLLIDTQY
V: TRBV6-1; J: TRBJ2-5; D: TRBD2; CDR3: ASSDSGAWETQY
V: TRBV30; J: TRBJ2-7; D: -; CDR3: AWSVVSGNLYEQY
V: TRBV7-8; J: TRBJ1-4; D: TRBD1; CDR3: ASRPEDRGNEKLF
V: TRBV21-1; J: TRBJ1-1; D: -; CDR3: ASSVRSLGDTEAF
V: TRBV6-5; J: TRBJ2-2; D: -; CDR3: ASKTGLGTGELF
V: TRBV5-5; J: TRBJ2-1; D: TRBD1; CDR3: ASRGTGSSRYNEQF
V: TRBV5-1; J: TRBJ2-3; D: TRBD1; CDR3: ASSRRGQEGDTQY
V: TRBV12-2; J: TRBJ2-1; D: -; CDR3: ASRFLFRDRIYNEQF
V: TRBV2; J: TRBJ2-5; D: -; CDR3: ASNQEKETQY
V: TRBV6-5; J: TRBJ2-2; D: TRBD1; CDR3: ASSQQGVSGELF
V: TRBV4-3; J: TRBJ1-2; D: -; CDR3: ASSQVWRSNYGYT
V: TRBV14; J: TRBJ2-1; D: -; CDR3: ASSQQGWSEQF
V: TRBV14; J: TRBJ1-1; D: -; CDR3: ASSPPGPTEAF
V: TRBV4-2; J: TRBJ2-7; D: -; CDR3: ASSQIGRRYEQY
V: TRBV10-3; J: TRBJ1-2; D: -; CDR3: AISEGDNYGYT
V: TRBV5-5; J: TRBJ1-4; D: -; CDR3: ASSSILNDEKLF
V: TRBV30; J: TRBJ1-1; D: -; CDR3: AWSVLAGNPEAF
V: TRBV12-3/TRBV12-4; J: TRBJ2-7; D: -; CDR3: ASGTSYEQY
V: TRBV6-5; J: TRBJ2-5; D: TRBD1; CDR3: ASSYLQGAGGETQY
V: TRBV7-3; J: TRBJ1-1; D: -; CDR3: ASSLAGMNTEAF
V: TRBV5-1; J: TRBJ1-6; D: -; CDR3: ASSLVRGNSPLH
V: TRBV19; J: TRBJ2-1; D: TRBD2; CDR3: ASSPTSGGAHEQF
V: TRBV4-1; J: TRBJ2-3; D: -; CDR3: ASSQGPFSKGSTDTQY
V: TRBV9; J: TRBJ2-7; D: TRBD1; CDR3: ASSAGGQGAYEQY
V: TRBV7-9; J: TRBJ2-2; D: TRBD1; CDR3: ASRSGQGNVGELF
V: TRBV19; J: TRBJ2-2; D: TRBD2; CDR3: ASTQRELVNGELF
V: TRBV7-8; J: TRBJ2-5; D: TRBD1; CDR3: ASSWTGGGEETQY
V: TRBV5-1; J: TRBJ1-1; D: TRBD1; CDR3: ASRTGQNTEAF
V: TRBV11-2; J: TRBJ1-2; D: TRBD1; CDR3: ASSKISGTGYGYT
V: TRBV5-6; J: TRBJ1-5; D: -; CDR3: ASTAADQPQH
V: TRBV5-1; J: TRBJ2-7; D: -; CDR3: ASSMDRAGEREQY
V: TRBV12-3/TRBV12-4; J: TRBJ2-1; D: -; CDR3: ASSLIPSDEQF
V: TRBV6-5; J: TRBJ2-3; D: -; CDR3: ASSYSGFSRSDTQY
V: TRBV6-2/TRBV6-3; J: TRBJ1-1; D: -; CDR3: ASSYSSGTVRMNTEAF
V: TRBV6-5; J: TRBJ1-1; D: -; CDR3: ASSWEGMNTEAF
V: TRBV30; J: TRBJ1-2; D: -; CDR3: AWTRGGFGYT